These 15 T cell receptor beta chains were all obtained from the same sample, sequenced in a study of T cells in women clearing cervical HPV infection. The method was immunoSEQ multiplex PCR; TCRdb's version includes in-frame clones alone and lacks a portion of them. This sample's clone table lists 40,000 or so clones. The material sequenced was blood buffy coat. All receptors come from a woman between 18 and 70 years old with a cervical HPV16 infection that either progressed to CIN3+ or cleared (not recorded which).

Details on this clone: The read falls 3 residues short of the CDR3 end, and the missing part is taken from the germline J gene. The chain carries TRBV28 and TRBJ2-2; 8 bases agree with TRBD1. After removal of 7 bases from V and 6 bases from J, the junction contained 4 bases not matched to a gene. The germline CDR1 and CDR2 sequences are MDHEN and SYDVKM. This CDR3 comprises 13 residues. CDR3 bases read: TGTGCCAGCATCGAGGACAGGGCCGGGGAG. As protein: CASIEDRAGE. The whole CDR3 is CASIEDRAGELFF.

Comment on this clone: The CDR3 is cut off 3 residues early in the read; its end comes from the germline J gene. This rearrangement joins TRBV7-6 to TRBJ1-2; D gene unclear. This CDR3 contains 13 residues. CDR1 and CDR2 (germline): SGHVS, FNYEAQ. CDR3 sequence reads: CASSLGATYDYTF. The DNA read from the CDR3 is TGTGCCAGCAGCTTAGGCGCTACCTACGAC.

With respect to this clone: At one boundary the junction diverges from the germline segment, which might be a read error. CDR3 in amino acids: CVSSEGGRGAINQPQYF. The DNA read from the CDR3 is TGTGTCAGCAGTGAGGGAGGTAGGGGAGCGATCAATCAGCCG. This rearrangement joins TRBV2 to TRBJ2-3; a weak D match, TRBD2 (6 bases). The read is 3 residues too short to cover the CDR3 end, so that end is filled in from the germline J gene. CDR3 length: 17 amino acids. From germline, CDR1 is SNHLY and CDR2 FYNNEI.

To note about this clone: The sequence runs out 3 residues before the end of the CDR3; the remainder is reconstructed from the germline J gene. This chain links TRBV28 with TRBJ2-7, with no clear D. Germline V lookup: CDR1 MDHEN, CDR2 SYDVKM. Trimming pared 4 bases from V and 6 bases from J, leaving 25 bases between. There are 17 residues in the CDR3. CDR3 region: CASSSPRGVMASGEQYF. The CDR3 bases that were read are TGTGCCAGCAGTTCGCCCAGAGGTGTAATGGCTTCGGGCGAG.

Comments on this clone: The read comes to an end 3 residues before the CDR3 does, leaving the germline J gene to fill in the end. The chain joins TRBV30 to TRBJ2-7, with TRBD1 identical over 8 bases. The CDR3 is 14 amino acids. The V gene's germline CDR1 is GTSNPN and CDR2 SVGIG (reference sequence). V shed 3 bases and J 0 bases; nucleotides not matched to a gene: 4. CDR3 DNA, as far as it was read: TGTGCCTGGAGACGGGACAGGAGCTCCTACGAG. Protein product: CAWRRDRSSYE. In full, the CDR3 is CAWRRDRSSYEQYF.

Details on this clone: Read sequence stops 3 residues before the CDR3 end, and the germline J gene provides the missing end. This chain links TRBV7-8 with TRBJ2-1; no firm D call. Germline values: CDR1 SGHVS, CDR2 FQNEAQ. The CDR3 totals 13 residues. V dropped 1 base and J dropped 5 bases, with 6 bases sitting between them. Partial CDR3 DNA: TGTGCCAGCAGCTTAGACAGACACAATGAG. Its protein product is CASSLDRHNE. The CDR3 as a whole reads CASSLDRHNEQFF.

As for this clone: From the germline J gene comes the end of the CDR3, since the read stops 3 residues before it. The chain employs TRBV11-2 and TRBJ1-2; D not resolved. This CDR3 spans 13 amino acids. Germline V CDR1 and CDR2: SGHAT, FQNNGV. Trimming pared 3 bases from V and 6 bases from J, leaving 11 bases between. CDR3 loop: CASSLRVRDGYTF. CDR3 DNA, as far as it was read: TGTGCCAGCAGCTTGCGGGTTAGGGATGGC.

With regard to this clone: The sequence runs out 3 residues before the end of the CDR3; the remainder is reconstructed from the germline J gene. The chain carries TRBV7-9 and TRBJ2-4; 9 nucleotides line up with TRBD1. The germline V gene encodes CDR1 SEHNR and CDR2 FQNEAQ (reference sequence). This CDR3 is 13 amino acids long. The sequenced CDR3 bases are TGTGCCAGCAGCTTAGGGACAGGGGAAGGT. Its protein is CASSLGTGEG. The whole CDR3 protein reads CASSLGTGEGQYF.

Details on this clone: Sequencing ends 3 residues short of the CDR3 end; the germline J gene provides the rest. The chain carries TRBV20-1 and TRBJ2-7, with 10 bases identical to TRBD2. CDR3 length equals 15 residues. The V gene's germline CDR1 is DFQATT and CDR2 SNEGSKA (reference sequence). J lost 0 bases, V lost 2 bases, and 4 bases had no gene match. The sequenced CDR3 bases are TGCAGTGCTAGAAGGCCTAGCGGGGGCTCCTACGAG. This codes for CSARRPSGGSYE. The CDR3 reads in full as CSARRPSGGSYEQYF.

On this clone itself: The CDR3 end is not reached by the read, which stops 3 residues before it; the germline J gene fills it in. This rearrangement joins TRBV12-3 or TRBV12-4 to TRBJ1-5, with a possible D match to TRBD1 (6 bases). V lost 7 bases and J 2 bases, leaving 12 bases between the germline ends. The CDR3 runs to 14 residues. The CDR3 reads CASTLRQGNQPQHF. CDR3 DNA, as far as it was read: TGTGCCAGCACCCTAAGACAGGGCAATCAGCCC.

CDR3 residues: CASSFGIGVVDEQFF. The CDR3 DNA, read in part, is TGTGCCAGCAGCTTTGGGATAGGGGTGGTGGATGAG. The chain joins TRBV5-4 to TRBJ2-1; tentative D call: TRBD1 (5 bases). The read gets to within 3 residues of the CDR3 end, and the germline J gene fills in the rest. Germline loops: CDR1 SGHNT, CDR2 YYREEE (reference sequence). This CDR3 is built from 15 residues. Trimming stripped 2 bases from V and 8 bases from J, with 17 bases between.

A word on this clone: From the germline J gene comes the end of the CDR3, since the read stops 3 residues before it. The chain carries TRBV20-1 and TRBJ1-5; the D gene is possibly TRBD1 (6 bases). Germline assignment: CDR1 DFQATT and CDR2 SNEGSKA (reference sequence). V lost 4 bases and J lost 5, with 15 bases in between. This CDR3 contains 14 residues. The CDR3: CSATQGGGYQPQHF. Partial CDR3 DNA: TGCAGTGCTACCCAAGGGGGGGGCTATCAGCCC.

This CDR3 reads CASSPDRAYGQYF. The sequenced CDR3 bases are TGTGCCAGCAGTCCGGACAGGGCCTATGGT. The chain is built from TRBV2 and TRBJ2-4, with 8 positions matching TRBD1. The read comes to an end 3 residues before the CDR3 does, leaving the germline J gene to fill in the end. Looked up from germline, CDR1 is SNHLY and CDR2 is FYNNEI. The length of the CDR3 is 13 residues.

With respect to this clone: Read sequence stops 3 residues before the CDR3 end, and the germline J gene provides the missing end. V is TRBV10-2 and J is TRBJ2-7, with 8 bases lining up with TRBD2. The CDR3 contains 14 residues. V shed 0 bases, J shed 6 bases, and the junction held 4 bases outside the gene matches. From germline, CDR1 is WSHSY and CDR2 SAAADI. CDR3 region: CASSESGTRSEQYF. CDR3 DNA, as far as it was read: TGCGCCAGCAGTGAGTCAGGGACTAGGAGCGAG.

In regard to this clone: Read coverage stops 3 residues before the CDR3 terminus; the germline J gene supplies the remainder. The V gene is TRBV19, the J gene TRBJ1-1; D unresolved. Germline loops: CDR1 LNHDA, CDR2 SQIVND (reference sequence). The CDR3 is 13 amino acids. Trimming removed 7 bases at V and 4 bases at J, with 13 bases between. Here the CDR3 reads CASTTPLGTEAFF. The sequenced CDR3 bases are TGTGCCAGTACCACCCCCCTAGGCACTGAA.